This T cell receptor beta chain was sequenced during a study of T cell repertoires in cytomegalovirus infection. Details on this clonotype: Its matching antigen is unknown.

TCRdb ran MiXCR on the reads and lists one entry per CDR3 protein. The sample shows hundreds of thousands of distinct CDR3 sequences, about 42% of them seen only once. Germline lookup yields CDR1 MNHEY and CDR2 SVGAGI. V was pared by 0 bases and J by 2 bases, with 8 bases between. This CDR3 spans 15 amino acids. The rearrangement uses TRBV6-5 and TRBJ2-1; D is uncertain. The clonotype comes from a human donor in good health (CMV status not recorded). Some clones in this sample may be carry-over from other donors' samples. Sequencing used cultured PBMCs, obtained from culture after CMV antigen stimulation. CDR3 bases: TGTGCCAGCAGTTACTCTCCAGGTACCTACAATGAGCAGTTCTTC. Encoded protein: CASSYSPGTYNEQFF.